This paragraph covers one TCR beta chain sequence. Its specific antigen is unknown. No qualities accompany the bases; no much larger clone lies one base away. What this sample's treatment or condition label stands for: roughly 10-day PBMC culture with coronavirus spike peptide pools or control peptides (ViraFEST assay). The ViraFEST assay was used in the study, in which antigen-specific T cells were expanded with peptide pools and expanded clonotypes were subsequently identified by TCR sequencing. Positive SARS-CoV-2 PCR tests in the convalescent patients dated from March to December 2020, before Alpha, Beta and Delta variants emerged in the United States. Each well held around 2 million PBMCs cultured with roughly 10 ug/ml peptide pools in IMDM containing roughly 5% human AB serum and roughly 10 IU/ml IL-2. Half of the culture medium was replaced with fresh IL-2-containing medium on days 3 and 7. After roughly nine days of culture, CD4+ T cells were isolated by negative selection using the EasySep CD4+ T cell isolation kit. PBMCs were separated from whole blood using Ficoll-Paque Plus gradient centrifugation and then either used fresh or cryopreserved at -140C. Each culture condition was generally run in triplicate wells.

The entry originates in a study of vaccination and CD4 T cells after COVID-19 (dated by TCRdb to 2022 to 2024). About the study as a whole: Convalescent patients had a positive SARS-CoV-2 result on nasal swab PCR, and of these patients, several had mild disease and one had severe disease. Six males and four females were included in the convalescent cohort, with two Hispanic individuals, seven Caucasians, two Asians and one multiracial person represented. Participants got two doses of the Pfizer-BioNTech BNT162b2 vaccine (n=8) or two doses of the Moderna mRNA-1273 vaccine (n=2). Post-COVID blood samples were collected from convalescent patients a median of around 96 days after diagnosis, with a range of roughly 35 to 170 days. Post-vaccine blood samples were collected a median of 72 days after the second vaccine dose, ranging from 14 to 241 days. The cultures were stimulated with overlapping spike peptide pools from SARS-CoV-2 and from the common cold coronaviruses HCoV-NL63, HCoV-OC43 and HCoV-229E. In control cultures, a CEFX viral epitope pool was used as positive control, an HIV-1 Nef peptide pool was used as negative control, or no peptide was added. The spike-specific CD4+ TCR repertoire was compared before and after mRNA vaccination in approximately ten COVID-19 convalescent patients and several infection-naive healthy vaccine recipients. The paper as a whole reports these results and caveats: The number of convalescent patients in the study was relatively small, and the study did not examine early timepoints following natural infection. In convalescent patients, a median around 90% of post-vaccine SARS-CoV-2-reactive clones were detected only after vaccination, suggesting vaccine-specific priming. The median count of SARS-CoV-2-reactive clonotypes went up from about 23 after infection to roughly 38 after vaccination, although the change was not significant. Nearly all vaccine-specific clones in convalescent patients (304 of 307) were mono-reactive for SARS-CoV-2 spike rather than cross-reactive with common cold coronaviruses.

The CDR3 sequence holds 16 residues, the cysteine and phenylalanine included. CDR3 DNA is the only sequence kept; it has 48 bases, read in frame from the first base. Library method: PCR. DNA from cultured CD4+ T cells was subjected to TCR sequencing with the Oncomine TCR Beta short-read assay at the Johns Hopkins FTIC core. Genomic DNA was extracted from the cultured CD4+ T cells with the QIAamp micro DNA kit. Oncomine TCR Beta libraries from cultured CD4+ T cells were pooled using unique dual indexes and sequenced on an Illumina iSeq 100. Per the source publication's procedure: Non-productive sequences were removed, and CDR3s not starting with C, not ending with F or W, or shorter than 7 amino acids were discarded. Antigen-specific clonotypes were identified with the MANAFEST web application by comparing peptide-stimulated wells with reference and other culture wells. An FDR below 0.05, an odds ratio above 5, and a productive frequency above 0.1% in at least two of three replicate wells were required for clones to be considered positive. Clonotypes that were significantly expanded in both SARS-CoV-2 spike wells and at least one common cold coronavirus spike condition were defined as cross-reactive. Similarity between CDR3 sequences was evaluated in R version 3.6.1 using Levenshtein distances (stringdist) and unrooted phylogenetic trees (ape). TCRdb ran its own pipeline on the public reads, namely fastp trimming at Q25 and MiXCR clone calling, and kept in-frame beta chains. Rows with one shared CDR3 protein collapse into an entry with the most common genes and DNA. It is TCRdb's table, rather than the study itself, that gives the V and J calls and clone size. Across this sample there are approximately 13,000 distinct CDR3 sequences, with around 50% seen only once. Jointly, the top ten make up about a sixth of the sample.

The source of this sequence is a human donor who had recovered from COVID-19. This sequence uses TRBV21-1 and TRBJ1-6; TRBD1 is the table's D call and was not checked against the DNA. TRBV21-1 is a pseudogene locus. The sequenced sample was CD4+ T cells from blood, cultured in vitro. The nucleotides are TGTGCCAGCAGCCCTCGTAGAGGGGGAGGCAATTCACCCCTCCACTTT. It codes for CASSPRRGGGNSPLHF.